The 18 T cell receptor beta chains listed next were all sequenced from one sample in a study of blood T cell repertoires in COVID-19. Some clones are missing from TCRdb's copy, which holds only in-frame ones; the method was immunoSEQ multiplex PCR. The sample includes some 96,000 clones, about 90% of them seen just once. Source material: peripheral blood. All receptors derive from a man between 25 and 39 years old in a cohort sampled during active COVID-19.

V gene TRBV5-5 combines with J gene TRBJ2-3; D gene unclear. This CDR3 spans 16 amino acids. V lost 0 bases and J lost 4, with 15 bases in between. CDR1 SGHKS and CDR2 YYEKEE come from the germline V gene (reference sequence). For the CDR3, the DNA is TGTGCCAGCAGCTTGGAATTGGGCTGGGCCGCAGATACGCAGTATTTT. Protein sequence: CASSLELGWAADTQYF.

This clone was counted a few times. The chain uses TRBV6-6 and TRBJ2-1; D perhaps matches TRBD1 (5 bases). CDR1 is MNHNY, CDR2 SVGAGI, per germline (reference sequence). V lost 5 bases to trimming and J lost 6 bases, with 8 bases between them. The CDR3 has 12 amino acids. CDR3 nucleotide sequence: TGTGCCAGCAGTCCCCAGGGCAATGAGCAGTTCTTC. Its protein product is CASSPQGNEQFF.

The J gene is TRBJ2-7, the V gene TRBV30, with 10 bases that match TRBD1. The J segment lost 5 bases and the V segment lost 2 bases, leaving 6 bases of the junction unmatched. CDR3 size: 14 residues. Germline loops: CDR1 GTSNPN, CDR2 SVGIG (reference sequence). CDR3 nucleotides: TGTGCCTGGAGTTCTGGGACAGGGGTCAACGAGCAGTACTTC. It specifies CAWSSGTGVNEQYF.

The CDR3 DNA sequence: TGTGCCAGCACCTGGGGGGGAATAGTAGAGACCCAGTACTTC. It encodes CASTWGGIVETQYF. The J gene is TRBJ2-5, the V gene TRBV7-9, with 7 nucleotides matching TRBD2. V was clipped by 7 bases and J by 4 bases; unmatched bases: 9. The CDR3 has 14 residues. Per the germline V gene, CDR1 is SEHNR and CDR2 is FQNEAQ (reference sequence).

The chain has TRBV5-1 and TRBJ2-5; perhaps TRBD2 as D (6 bases). V lost 4 bases and J 5 bases, leaving 15 bases between the germline ends. Germline lookup yields CDR1 SGHRS and CDR2 YFSETQ. The CDR3 covers 14 residues. The CDR3 DNA reads as TGCGCCAGCAGCCTCGGGGGTGGTTTGGAGACCCAGTACTTC. This sequence encodes CASSLGGGLETQYF.

CDR3 bases: TGTGCCAGCAGCTCGACTCGACTAGGGAGGGAGACCCAGTACTTC. This sequence encodes CASSSTRLGRETQYF. The V and J genes are TRBV7-6 and TRBJ2-5, with a weak D call TRBD2 (6 bases). Germline V gene lookup returns CDR1 SGHVS and CDR2 FNYEAQ. The CDR3 covers 15 residues. V gave up 4 bases and J gave up 5 bases, with 17 bases separating them.

This sequence joins TRBV30 and TRBJ1-2, with no clear D. This CDR3 has 11 residues. Germline lookup yields CDR1 GTSNPN and CDR2 SVGIG (reference sequence). Deletions cut 2 bases from V and 5 bases from J, with 6 bases between. The CDR3, as DNA: TGTGCCTGGAGTTCGTTTTATGGCTACACCTTC. This sequence encodes CAWSSFYGYTF.

The chain employs TRBV4-2 and TRBJ1-1, with a possible D match to TRBD1 (6 bases). This CDR3 is built from 13 residues. From germline, CDR1 is LGHNA and CDR2 YNFKEQ. Trimming pared 3 bases from V and 3 bases from J, leaving 8 bases between. CDR3 sequence (DNA): TGTGCCAGCAGCCAGGGGGCGGACACTGAAGCTTTCTTT. Protein: CASSQGADTEAFF.

The CDR3 DNA sequence: TGTGCCAGCAGTCCACCAACCTCGGGAAACACTGAAGCTTTCTTT. Its protein is CASSPPTSGNTEAFF. This sequence joins TRBV6-5 and TRBJ1-1; no definite D call. Germline V gene data show CDR1 as MNHEY and CDR2 as SVGAGI. The V end lost 5 bases, the J end lost 2 bases, and 15 bases lay between the germline ends. The CDR3 has 15 residues.

The CDR3 DNA is TGTGCCAGCAGACCCTTAACGCTAGCGCCCGATACGCAGTATTTT. It specifies CASRPLTLAPDTQYF. The gene calls are TRBV6-6 and TRBJ2-3, with D perhaps TRBD2 (6 bases). Germline CDR1 MNHNY, CDR2 SVGAGI (reference sequence). The V gene lost 6 bases and the J gene lost 6 bases, with 19 bases spanning the gap. This CDR3 has 15 amino acids.

The V call is TRBV6-6, the J call TRBJ2-1; a weak D match, TRBD2 (6 bases). V was clipped by 7 bases and J by 11 bases, with 15 bases between them. CDR3 length: 12 residues. CDR1 MNHNY and CDR2 SVGAGI come from the germline V gene (reference sequence). DNA for the CDR3: TGTGCCAGCAACGATAGCGGCGCCAAGCAGTTCTTC. It specifies CASNDSGAKQFF.

The gene calls are TRBV7-9 and TRBJ1-5; 8 nucleotides match TRBD1. J gave up 6 bases and V 2 bases, and 3 bases lay outside the gene matches. The CDR3 is 14 amino acids. Germline CDR1 SEHNR, CDR2 FQNEAQ (reference sequence). In nucleotides, the CDR3 is TGTGCCAGCAGCTTACAGGGGGCTGGTCAGCCCCAGCATTTT. Translated: CASSLQGAGQPQHF.

A note on this clone: One end of the junction varies from germline; a read error may be responsible. This chain joins TRBV19 and TRBJ2-7, with D uncertain. Germline CDR1 and CDR2: LNHDA and SQIVND (reference sequence). The CDR3 runs 14 residues. The CDR3 nucleotides are TGTGCCAGTGGTATAGGCCCCCGAGCCTACGAGCAGTACTTC. Its protein product is CASGIGPRAYEQYF.

This clone was counted between two and nine times. The V call is TRBV7-3, the J call TRBJ2-6; D remains unclear. This CDR3 comprises 16 residues. The germline V gene encodes CDR1 SGHTA and CDR2 FQGTGA. With 0 bases removed from V and 4 bases from J, the gap between germline ends came to 10 bases. In nucleotides, the CDR3 is TGTGCCAGCAGCTTAACGTCTGGCACCGGGGCCAACGTCCTGACTTTC. This encodes CASSLTSGTGANVLTF.

The V and J genes are TRBV27 and TRBJ1-5; TRBD1 is a possible D gene (5 bases). Germline lookup yields CDR1 MNHEY and CDR2 SMNVEV (reference sequence). Deletions cut 5 bases from V and 0 bases from J, with 11 bases between. The length of the CDR3 is 15 residues. This chain's CDR3 is CASSRDSHSNQPQHF. CDR3 DNA: TGTGCCAGCAGTCGGGACTCCCATAGCAATCAGCCCCAGCATTTT.

The CDR3 DNA reads TGCGCCAGCAGCTTACCGGTGGGCCCTAGCACAGATACGCAGTATTTT. The encoded protein is CASSLPVGPSTDTQYF. The V and J genes are TRBV5-1 and TRBJ2-3, with D hard to call. The germline CDR1 and CDR2 sequences are SGHRS and YFSETQ. This CDR3 has 16 amino acids. V was pared by 2 bases and J by 0 bases, with 13 bases between.

The chain is built from TRBV11-2 and TRBJ2-7; D perhaps matches TRBD2 (5 bases). This CDR3 contains 15 residues. Deletions cut 5 bases from V and 2 bases from J, with 16 bases between. The V gene's germline CDR1 is SGHAT and CDR2 FQNNGV. CDR3 loop: CASSIKPDSAYEQYF. CDR3 nucleotide sequence: TGTGCCAGCAGCATCAAGCCGGACTCAGCCTACGAGCAGTACTTC.

This clone was observed a few times. V is TRBV5-3 and J is TRBJ1-6; D perhaps matches TRBD1 (6 bases). TRBV5-3 is recorded as an ORF, its role being uncertain. Deletions cut 3 bases from V and 7 bases from J, with 14 bases between. The CDR3 totals 15 residues. The chain's CDR3 is CARSWGPSGNSPLHF. For the CDR3, the DNA is TGTGCCAGAAGCTGGGGGCCTAGCGGGAATTCACCCCTCCACTTT.